This T cell receptor (beta chain) was retrieved from a study of technical replicates of blood from a handful of donors (dated 2017 in TCRdb). Details on this clone: Its antigen has not been determined. Qualities for individual bases were not recorded, and no much larger clone is one base off.

Library preparation employed the immunoSEQ multiplex PCR assay. The table comes from immuneACCESS by way of TCRdb, which keeps in-frame sequences with V and J called. Part of the clones is missing from these tables; in studies checked, under half for an unresolved V gene and the rest for unknown reasons. The sample table holds around 83,000 clones, of which about 92% were seen once. The leading ten clones occupy more than 0.2% of the sample. Inclusive of the bounding cysteine and phenylalanine, the CDR3 is 15 residues long. The DNA shown is the 45-base CDR3, in frame from base 1. CDR1 and CDR2 are read off the germline V gene as MGHRA and YSYEKL. At the junction V is shortened by 0 bases and J by 9 bases; bases outside the gene matches: 3.

The chain joins TRBV4-1 to TRBJ1-4; 11 central bases correspond to TRBD1. The TCR comes from a human donor in good health. The sample was T cells isolated from PBMCs. Here the CDR3 is given as CASSQEGTGGQKLFF. The DNA is as follows: TGCGCCAGCAGCCAAGAGGGGACAGGGGGACAAAAACTGTTTTTT.